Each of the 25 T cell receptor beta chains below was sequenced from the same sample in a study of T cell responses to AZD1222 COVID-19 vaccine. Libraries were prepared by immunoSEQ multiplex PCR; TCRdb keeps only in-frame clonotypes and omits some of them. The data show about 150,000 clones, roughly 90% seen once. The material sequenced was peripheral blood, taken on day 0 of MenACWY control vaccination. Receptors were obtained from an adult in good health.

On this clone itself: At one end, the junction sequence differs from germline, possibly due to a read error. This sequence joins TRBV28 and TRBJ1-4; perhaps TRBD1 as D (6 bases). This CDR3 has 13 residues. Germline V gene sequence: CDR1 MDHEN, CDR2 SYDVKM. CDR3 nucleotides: TGTGCGAGCAGGCGGGGGCAGGTGGAAAAACTGTTTTTT. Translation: CASRRGQVEKLFF.

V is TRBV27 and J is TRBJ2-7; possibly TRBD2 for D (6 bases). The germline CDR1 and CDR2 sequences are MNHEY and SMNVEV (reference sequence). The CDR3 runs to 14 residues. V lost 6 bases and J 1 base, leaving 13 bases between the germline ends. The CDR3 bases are TGTGCCAGCAGGCGGCGGGGTGTTTCCTACGAGCAGTACTTC. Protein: CASRRRGVSYEQYF.

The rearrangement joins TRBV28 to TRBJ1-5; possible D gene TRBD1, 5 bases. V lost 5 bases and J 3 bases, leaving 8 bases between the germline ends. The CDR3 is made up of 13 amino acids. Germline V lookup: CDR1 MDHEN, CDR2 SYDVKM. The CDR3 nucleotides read TGTGCCAGCAGTCAGGGATACAATCAGCCCCAGCATTTT. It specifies CASSQGYNQPQHF.

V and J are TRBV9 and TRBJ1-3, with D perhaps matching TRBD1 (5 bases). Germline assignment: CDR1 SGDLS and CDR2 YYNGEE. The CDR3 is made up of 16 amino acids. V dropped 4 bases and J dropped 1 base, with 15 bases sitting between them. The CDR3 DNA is TGTGCCAGCAGCCCCAGGGTTACTTTATCTGGAAACACCATATATTTT. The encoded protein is CASSPRVTLSGNTIYF.

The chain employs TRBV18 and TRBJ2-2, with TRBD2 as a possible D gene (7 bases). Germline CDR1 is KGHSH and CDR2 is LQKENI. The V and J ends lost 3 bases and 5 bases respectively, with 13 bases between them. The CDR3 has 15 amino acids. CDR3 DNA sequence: TGTGCCAGCTCACCCGCGGGGGCGAGAACCGGGGAGCTGTTTTTT. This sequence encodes CASSPAGARTGELFF.

CDR3 sequence (DNA): TGTGCCAGCAGTCTAGGACAGGGGGGTACTAATGAAAAACTGTTTTTT. It codes for CASSLGQGGTNEKLFF. The rearrangement links TRBV27 to TRBJ1-4, with 10 positions matching TRBD1. Trimming cost V 5 bases and J 2 bases; bases outside gene matches: 5. The CDR3 runs 16 residues. CDR1 and CDR2 from the germline V gene are MNHEY and SMNVEV (reference sequence).

CDR3 coding DNA: TGTGCCAGCAGCTCGGACAGGGGAGACTCCCCCCAGCATTTT. Protein product: CASSSDRGDSPQHF. This rearrangement joins TRBV5-4 to TRBJ1-5; TRBD1 matches 9 bases. V dropped 3 bases and J dropped 10; count of bases not matched to a gene: 8. The length of the CDR3 is 14 residues. CDR1 SGHNT and CDR2 YYREEE come from the germline V gene (reference sequence). The full variable domain, in which reference TRBV5-4 and TRBJ1-5 provide the parts outside the CDR3, is ETGVTQSPTHLIKTRGQQVTLRCSSQSGHNTVSWYQQALGQGPQFIFQYYREEENGRGNFPPRFSGLQFPNYSSELNVNALELDDSALYLCASSSDRGDSPQHFGDGTRLSIL.

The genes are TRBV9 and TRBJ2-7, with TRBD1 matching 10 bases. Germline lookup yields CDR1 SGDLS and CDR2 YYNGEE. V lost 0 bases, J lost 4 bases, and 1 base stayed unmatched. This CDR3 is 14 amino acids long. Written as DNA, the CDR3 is TGTGCCAGCAGCGTAGGGGACAGGGGATACGAGCAGTACTTC. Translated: CASSVGDRGYEQYF. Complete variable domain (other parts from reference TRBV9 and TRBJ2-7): DSGVTQTPKHLITATGQRVTLRCSPRSGDLSVYWYQQSLDQGLQFLIQYYNGEERAKGNILERFSAQQFPDLHSELNLSSLELGDSALYFCASSVGDRGYEQYFGPGTRLTVT.

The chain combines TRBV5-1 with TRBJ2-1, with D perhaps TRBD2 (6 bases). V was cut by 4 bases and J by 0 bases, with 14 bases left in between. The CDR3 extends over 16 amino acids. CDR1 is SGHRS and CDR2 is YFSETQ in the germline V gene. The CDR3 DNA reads TGCGCCAGCAGCGTCGGTGGGGGGTTCTCCTACAATGAGCAGTTCTTC. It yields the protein CASSVGGGFSYNEQFF.

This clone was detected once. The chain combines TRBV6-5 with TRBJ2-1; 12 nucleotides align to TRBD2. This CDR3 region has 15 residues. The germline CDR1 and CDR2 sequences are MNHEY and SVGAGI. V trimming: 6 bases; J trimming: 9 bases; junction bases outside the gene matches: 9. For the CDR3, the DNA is TGTGCCAGCAGAGTGTCGGGACTAGCGGGTGGTGAGCAGTTCTTC. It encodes CASRVSGLAGGEQFF.

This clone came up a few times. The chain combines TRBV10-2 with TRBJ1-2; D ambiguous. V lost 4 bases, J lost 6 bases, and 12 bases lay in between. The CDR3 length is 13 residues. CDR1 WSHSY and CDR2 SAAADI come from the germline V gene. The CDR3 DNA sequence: TGCGCCAGCAGTGTTGCTGGGGTGGATGGCTACACCTTC. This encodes CASSVAGVDGYTF.

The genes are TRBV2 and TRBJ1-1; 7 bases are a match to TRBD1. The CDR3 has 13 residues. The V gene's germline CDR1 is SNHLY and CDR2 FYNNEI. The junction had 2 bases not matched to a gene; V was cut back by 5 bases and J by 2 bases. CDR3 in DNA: TGTGCCAGCAGTCGGGACAGCAACACTGAAGCTTTCTTT. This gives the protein CASSRDSNTEAFF.

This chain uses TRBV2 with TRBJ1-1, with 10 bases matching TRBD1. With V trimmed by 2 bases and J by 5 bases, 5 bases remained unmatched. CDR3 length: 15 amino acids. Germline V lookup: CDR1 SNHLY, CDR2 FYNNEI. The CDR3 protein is CASSEQGQGRTEAFF. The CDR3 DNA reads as TGTGCCAGCAGTGAACAGGGACAGGGGAGGACTGAAGCTTTCTTT.

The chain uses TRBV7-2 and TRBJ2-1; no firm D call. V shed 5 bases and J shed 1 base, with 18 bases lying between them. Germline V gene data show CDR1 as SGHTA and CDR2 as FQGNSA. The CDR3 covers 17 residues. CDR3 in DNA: TGTGCCAGCAGCCCCCCCGAGTCAGGATCATCCTACAATGAGCAGTTCTTC. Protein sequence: CASSPPESGSSYNEQFF.

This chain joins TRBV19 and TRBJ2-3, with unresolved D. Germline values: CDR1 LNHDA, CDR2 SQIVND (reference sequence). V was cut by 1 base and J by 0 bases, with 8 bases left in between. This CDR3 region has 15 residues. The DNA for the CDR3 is TGTGCCAGTAGTATAGGGCAGGTTAGCACAGATACGCAGTATTTT. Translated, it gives CASSIGQVSTDTQYF.

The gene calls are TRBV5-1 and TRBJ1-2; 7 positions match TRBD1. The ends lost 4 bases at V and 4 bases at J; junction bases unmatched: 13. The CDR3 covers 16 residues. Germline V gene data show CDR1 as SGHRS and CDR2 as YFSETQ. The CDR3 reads CASSPLSSGGSYGYTF. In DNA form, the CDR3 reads TGCGCCAGCAGCCCCCTCAGTTCAGGGGGGAGCTATGGCTACACCTTC.

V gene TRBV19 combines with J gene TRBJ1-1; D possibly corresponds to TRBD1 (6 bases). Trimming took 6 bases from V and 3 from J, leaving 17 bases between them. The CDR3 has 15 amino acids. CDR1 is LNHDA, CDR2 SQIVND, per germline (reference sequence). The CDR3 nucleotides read TGTGCCAGTAGCCCTGTTAGGGGGGTGGACACTGAAGCTTTCTTT. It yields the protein CASSPVRGVDTEAFF.

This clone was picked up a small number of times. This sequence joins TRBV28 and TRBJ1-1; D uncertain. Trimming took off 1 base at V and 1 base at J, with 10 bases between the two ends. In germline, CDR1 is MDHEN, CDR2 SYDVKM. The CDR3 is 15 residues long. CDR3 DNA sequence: TGTGCCAGCAGTTTATTGGAGCCGCGGAACACTGAAGCTTTCTTT. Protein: CASSLLEPRNTEAFF.

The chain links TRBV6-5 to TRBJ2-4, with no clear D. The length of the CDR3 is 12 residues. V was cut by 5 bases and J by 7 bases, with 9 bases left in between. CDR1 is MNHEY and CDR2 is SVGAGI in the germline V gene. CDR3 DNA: TGTGCCAGCAGTATGCTAGGGAACATTCAGTACTTC. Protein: CASSMLGNIQYF.

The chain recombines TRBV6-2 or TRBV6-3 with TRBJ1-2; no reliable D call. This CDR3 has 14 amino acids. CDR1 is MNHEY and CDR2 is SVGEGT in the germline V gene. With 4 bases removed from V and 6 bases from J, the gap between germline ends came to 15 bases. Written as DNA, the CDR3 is TGTGCCAGCAGTTTCCCTGACCCAATTGATGGCTACACCTTC. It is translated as CASSFPDPIDGYTF.

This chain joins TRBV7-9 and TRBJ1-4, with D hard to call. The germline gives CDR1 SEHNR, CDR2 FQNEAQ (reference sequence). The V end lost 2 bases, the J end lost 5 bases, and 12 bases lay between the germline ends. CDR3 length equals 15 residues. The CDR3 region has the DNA TGTGCCAGCAGCTTATTCGAGGGAGCAAATGAAAAACTGTTTTTT. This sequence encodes CASSLFEGANEKLFF. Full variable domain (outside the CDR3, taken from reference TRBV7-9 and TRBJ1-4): DTGVSQNPRHKITKRGQNVTFRCDPISEHNRLYWYRQTLGQGPEFLTYFQNEAQLEKSRLLSDRFSAERPKGSFSTLEIQRTEQGDSAMYLCASSLFEGANEKLFFGSGTQLSVL.

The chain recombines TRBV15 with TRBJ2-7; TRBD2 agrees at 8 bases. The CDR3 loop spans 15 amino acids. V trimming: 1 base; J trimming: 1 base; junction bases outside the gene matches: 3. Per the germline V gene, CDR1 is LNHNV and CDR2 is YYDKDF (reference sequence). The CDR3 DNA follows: TGTGCCACCAGCAGAGCCCCGGGGGGGTCCTACGAGCAGTACTTC. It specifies CATSRAPGGSYEQYF.

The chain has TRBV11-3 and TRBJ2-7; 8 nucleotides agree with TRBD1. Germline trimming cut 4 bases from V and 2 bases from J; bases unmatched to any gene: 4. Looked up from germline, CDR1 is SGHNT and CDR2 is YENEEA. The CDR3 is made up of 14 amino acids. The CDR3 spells CASSSQDRAYEQYF. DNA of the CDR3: TGTGCCAGCAGCTCCCAGGACAGGGCCTACGAGCAGTACTTC.

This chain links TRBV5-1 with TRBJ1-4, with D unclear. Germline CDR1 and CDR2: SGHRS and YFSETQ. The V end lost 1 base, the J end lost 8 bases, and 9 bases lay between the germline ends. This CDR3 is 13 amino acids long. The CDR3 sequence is CASSLLGVEKLFF. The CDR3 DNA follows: TGCGCCAGCAGCTTGCTGGGAGTAGAAAAACTGTTTTTT.

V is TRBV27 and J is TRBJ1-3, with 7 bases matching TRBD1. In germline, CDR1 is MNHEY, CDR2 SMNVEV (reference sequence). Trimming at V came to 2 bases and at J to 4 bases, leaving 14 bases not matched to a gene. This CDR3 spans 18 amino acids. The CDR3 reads CASSLRAGGPVLGNTIYF. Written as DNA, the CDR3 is TGTGCCAGCAGTTTAAGGGCAGGGGGGCCCGTTCTCGGAAACACCATATATTTT.